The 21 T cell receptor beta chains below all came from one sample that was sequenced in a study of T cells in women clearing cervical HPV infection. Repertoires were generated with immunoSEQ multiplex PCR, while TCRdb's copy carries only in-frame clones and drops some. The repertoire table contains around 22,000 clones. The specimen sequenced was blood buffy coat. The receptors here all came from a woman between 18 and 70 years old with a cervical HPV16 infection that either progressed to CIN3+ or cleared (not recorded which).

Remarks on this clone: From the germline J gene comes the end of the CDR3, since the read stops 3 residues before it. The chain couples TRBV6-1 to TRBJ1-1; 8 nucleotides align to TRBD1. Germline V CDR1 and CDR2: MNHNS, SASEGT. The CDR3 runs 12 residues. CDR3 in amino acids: CASSGAGGLAFF. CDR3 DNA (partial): TGTGCCAGCAGTGGGGCAGGGGGCTTG.

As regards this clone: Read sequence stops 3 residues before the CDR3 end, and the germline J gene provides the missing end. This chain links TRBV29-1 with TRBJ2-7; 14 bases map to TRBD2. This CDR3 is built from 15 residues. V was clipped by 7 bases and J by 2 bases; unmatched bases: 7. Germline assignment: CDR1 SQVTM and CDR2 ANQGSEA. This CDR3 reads CSALRGLAGAYEQYF. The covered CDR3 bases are TGCAGCGCCCTTCGGGGACTAGCGGGAGCCTACGAG.

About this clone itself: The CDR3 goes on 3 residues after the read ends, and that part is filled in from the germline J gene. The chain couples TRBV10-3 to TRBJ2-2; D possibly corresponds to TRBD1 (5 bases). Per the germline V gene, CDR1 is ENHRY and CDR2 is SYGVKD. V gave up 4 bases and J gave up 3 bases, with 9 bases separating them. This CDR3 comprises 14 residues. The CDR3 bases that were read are TGTGCCATCAGTGGTGGGGCTTACACCGGGGAG. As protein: CAISGGAYTGE. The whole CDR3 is CAISGGAYTGELFF.

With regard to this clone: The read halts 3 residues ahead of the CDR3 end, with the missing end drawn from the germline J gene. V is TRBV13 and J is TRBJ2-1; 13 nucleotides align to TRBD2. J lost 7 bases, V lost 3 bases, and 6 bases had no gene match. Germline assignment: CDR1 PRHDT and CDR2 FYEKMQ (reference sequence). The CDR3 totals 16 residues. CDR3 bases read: TGTGCCAGCAGCTTTCTTCGGACTAGCGGGAGTAATGAG. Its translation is CASSFLRTSGSNE. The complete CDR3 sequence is CASSFLRTSGSNEQFF.

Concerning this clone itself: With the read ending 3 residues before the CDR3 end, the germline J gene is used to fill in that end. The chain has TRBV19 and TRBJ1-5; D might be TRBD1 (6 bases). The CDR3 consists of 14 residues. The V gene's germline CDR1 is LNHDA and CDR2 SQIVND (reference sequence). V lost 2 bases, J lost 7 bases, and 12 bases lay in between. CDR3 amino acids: CASSITGGQQPQHF. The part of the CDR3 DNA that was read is TGTGCCAGTAGTATAACGGGGGGCCAGCAGCCC.

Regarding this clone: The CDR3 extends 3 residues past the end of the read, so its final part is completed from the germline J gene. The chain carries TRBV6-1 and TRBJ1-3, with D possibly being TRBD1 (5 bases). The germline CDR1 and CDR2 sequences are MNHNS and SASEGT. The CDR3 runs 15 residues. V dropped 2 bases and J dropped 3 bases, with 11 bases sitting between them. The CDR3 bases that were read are TGTGCCAGCAGTGAACTTCGGGGGTTTGGAAACACC. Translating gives CASSELRGFGNT. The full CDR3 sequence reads CASSELRGFGNTIYF.

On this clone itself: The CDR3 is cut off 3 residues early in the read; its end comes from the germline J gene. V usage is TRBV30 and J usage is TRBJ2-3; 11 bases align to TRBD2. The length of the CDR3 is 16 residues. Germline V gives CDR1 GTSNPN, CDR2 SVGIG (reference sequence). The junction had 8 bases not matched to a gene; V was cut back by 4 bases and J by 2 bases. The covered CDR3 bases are TGTGCCTGGAATACACTAGCGGGAGTTGTCACAGATACG. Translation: CAWNTLAGVVTDT. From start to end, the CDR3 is CAWNTLAGVVTDTQYF. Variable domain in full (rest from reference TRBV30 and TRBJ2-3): SQTIHQWPATLVQPVGSPLSLECTVEGTSNPNLYWYRQAAGRGLQLLFYSVGIGQISSEVPQNLSASRPQDRQFILSSKKLLLSDSGFYLCAWNTLAGVVTDTQYFGPGTRLTVL.

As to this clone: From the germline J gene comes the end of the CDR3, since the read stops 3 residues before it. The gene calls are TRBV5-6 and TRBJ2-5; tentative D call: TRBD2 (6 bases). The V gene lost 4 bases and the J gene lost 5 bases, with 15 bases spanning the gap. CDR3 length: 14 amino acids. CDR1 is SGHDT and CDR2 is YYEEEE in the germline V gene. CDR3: CASSTPLATETQYF. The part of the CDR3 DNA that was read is TGTGCCAGCAGCACACCCCTAGCGACGGAGACC.

The sequenced CDR3 bases are TGTGCCAGCAGCTCGGACAGGGGCGAGACC. Translation gives CASSSDRGET. The CDR3, in full, reads CASSSDRGETQYF. The chain recombines TRBV11-3 with TRBJ2-5, with 9 bases that match TRBD1. The read stops 3 residues short of the end of the CDR3; the missing end is completed from the germline J gene. Per the germline V gene, CDR1 is SGHNT and CDR2 is YENEEA. The CDR3 is 13 residues long. The ends lost 4 bases at V and 5 bases at J; junction bases unmatched: 2.

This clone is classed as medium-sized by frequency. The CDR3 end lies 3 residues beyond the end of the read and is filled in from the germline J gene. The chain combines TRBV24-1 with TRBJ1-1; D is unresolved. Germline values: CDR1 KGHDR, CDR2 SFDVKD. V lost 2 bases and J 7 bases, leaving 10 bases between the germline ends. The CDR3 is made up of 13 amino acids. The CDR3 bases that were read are TGTGCCACCAGTGATTCTCCGGCAGGTGAA. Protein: CATSDSPAGE. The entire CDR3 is CATSDSPAGEAFF.

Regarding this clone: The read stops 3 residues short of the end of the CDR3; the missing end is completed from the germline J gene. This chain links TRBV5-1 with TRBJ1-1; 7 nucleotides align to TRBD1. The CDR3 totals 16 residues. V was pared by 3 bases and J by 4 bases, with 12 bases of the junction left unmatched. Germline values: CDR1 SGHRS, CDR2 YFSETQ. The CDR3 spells CASSYGDRAGSTEAFF. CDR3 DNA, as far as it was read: TGCGCCAGCAGCTATGGCGACAGGGCGGGGAGCACTGAA.

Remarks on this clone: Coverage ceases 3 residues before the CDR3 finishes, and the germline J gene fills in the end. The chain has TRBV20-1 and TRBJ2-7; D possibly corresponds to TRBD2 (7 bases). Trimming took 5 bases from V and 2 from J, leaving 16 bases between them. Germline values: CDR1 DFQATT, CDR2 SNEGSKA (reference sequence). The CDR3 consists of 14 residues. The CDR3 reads CSAPKGEGPYEQYF. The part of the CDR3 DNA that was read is TGCAGTGCTCCTAAGGGGGAGGGCCCCTACGAG.

The chain's CDR3 is CASSIRPGTSGLQETQYF. The CDR3 bases that were read are TGTGCCAGTAGTATCCGCCCGGGGACTAGCGGTTTACAAGAGACC. The chain is built from TRBV19 and TRBJ2-5; 11 bases are shared with TRBD2. Coverage ceases 3 residues before the CDR3 finishes, and the germline J gene fills in the end. This CDR3 contains 18 residues. With V trimmed by 3 bases and J by 2 bases, 11 bases remained unmatched. Germline V gene lookup returns CDR1 LNHDA and CDR2 SQIVND (reference sequence).

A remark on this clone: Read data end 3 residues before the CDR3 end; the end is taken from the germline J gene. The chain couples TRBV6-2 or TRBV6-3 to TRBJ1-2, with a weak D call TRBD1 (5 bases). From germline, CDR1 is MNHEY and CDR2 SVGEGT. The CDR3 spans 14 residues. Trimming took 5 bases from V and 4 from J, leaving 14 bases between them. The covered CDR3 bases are TGTGCCAGCAGTCCCCGGCAGGGCGCCTATGGC. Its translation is CASSPRQGAYG. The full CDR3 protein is CASSPRQGAYGYTF.

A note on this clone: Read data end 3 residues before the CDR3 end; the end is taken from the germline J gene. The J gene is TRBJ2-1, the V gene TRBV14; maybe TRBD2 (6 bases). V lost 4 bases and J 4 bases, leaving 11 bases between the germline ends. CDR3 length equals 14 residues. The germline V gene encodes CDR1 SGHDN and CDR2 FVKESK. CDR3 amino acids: CASSPRDSYNEQFF. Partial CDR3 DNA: TGTGCCAGCAGCCCCCGGGACTCTTACAATGAG.

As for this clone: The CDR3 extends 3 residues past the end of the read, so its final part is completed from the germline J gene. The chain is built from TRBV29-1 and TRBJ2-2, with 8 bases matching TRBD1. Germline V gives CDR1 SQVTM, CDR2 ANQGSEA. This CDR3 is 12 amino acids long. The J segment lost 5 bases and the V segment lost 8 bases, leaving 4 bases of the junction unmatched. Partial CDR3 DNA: TGCAGCATTACAGGGGGTACCGGGGAG. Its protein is CSITGGTGE. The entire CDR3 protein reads CSITGGTGELFF.

CDR3 region: CASSPAGGLGYGYTF. CDR3 DNA, as far as it was read: TGTGCCAGCAGCCCTGCGGGGGGACTTGGCTATGGC. The V call is TRBV7-9, the J call TRBJ1-2; TRBD1 might be the D (5 bases). The CDR3 extends 3 residues past the end of the read, so its final part is completed from the germline J gene. Germline V gene data show CDR1 as SEHNR and CDR2 as FQNEAQ (reference sequence). There are 15 residues in the CDR3. V lost 5 bases to trimming and J lost 4 bases, with 17 bases between them.

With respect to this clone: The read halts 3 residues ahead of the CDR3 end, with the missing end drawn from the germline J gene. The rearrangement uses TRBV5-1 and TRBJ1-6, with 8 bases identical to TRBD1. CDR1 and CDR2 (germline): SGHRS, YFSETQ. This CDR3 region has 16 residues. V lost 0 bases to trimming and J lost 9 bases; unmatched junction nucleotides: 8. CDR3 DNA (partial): TGCGCCAGCAGCTTGGAAGAGACAGGGACAGGTTCACCC. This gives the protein CASSLEETGTGSP. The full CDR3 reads CASSLEETGTGSPLHF.

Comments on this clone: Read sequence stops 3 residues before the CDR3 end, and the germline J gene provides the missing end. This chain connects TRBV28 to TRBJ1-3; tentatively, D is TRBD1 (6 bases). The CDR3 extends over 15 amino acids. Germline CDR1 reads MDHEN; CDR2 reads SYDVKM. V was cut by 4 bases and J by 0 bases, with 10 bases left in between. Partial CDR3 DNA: TGTGCCAGCAGTTCGGACAGCCTCTCTGGAAACACC. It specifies CASSSDSLSGNT. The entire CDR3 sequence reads CASSSDSLSGNTIYF.

The CDR3 spells CASSEAGQGAGDTQYF. The sequenced part of the CDR3 DNA is TGTGCCAGCAGTGAAGCGGGACAGGGGGCGGGAGATACG. The chain employs TRBV2 and TRBJ2-3; 12 positions agree with TRBD1. The read terminates 3 residues ahead of where the CDR3 ends, so the germline J gene completes it. This CDR3 is 16 amino acids long. From germline, CDR1 is SNHLY and CDR2 FYNNEI. V was clipped by 0 bases and J by 5 bases; unmatched bases: 3.

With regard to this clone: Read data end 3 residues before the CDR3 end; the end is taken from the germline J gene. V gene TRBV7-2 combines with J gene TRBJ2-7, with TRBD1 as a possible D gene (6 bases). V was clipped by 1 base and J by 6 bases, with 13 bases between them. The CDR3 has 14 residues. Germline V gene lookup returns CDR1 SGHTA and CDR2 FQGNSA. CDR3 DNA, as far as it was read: TGTGCCAGCAGCTTAGATGGTGGGGGCCCCGAG. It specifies CASSLDGGGPE. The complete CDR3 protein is CASSLDGGGPEQYF.